This TCR beta chain was recorded in a study of molecular identifiers for immune sequencing clone quantification. Study-wide results and limits: Spiked Jurkat TCR RNA equivalent to one cell was reportedly detectable in one million naive cells. In CMV-specific effectors, clones above 20 copies held over 97% of molecules; naive, under 1%.

TCRdb reanalysed the PCR reads using MiXCR and keeps one entry per CDR3 protein. The data contain roughly 630,000 distinct CDR3 sequences, roughly 25% of them seen just once; the ten biggest clones take up about 0.81%. This clonotype has at least ten counts. Its target is unknown. Using a CD8+CD4-CCR7+CD45RA+ phenotype, naive CD8 T cells were sorted. Trimming took 1 base from V and 5 from J; bases not matched to a gene: 11. Germline V gene sequence: CDR1 DFQATT, CDR2 SNEGSKA (reference sequence). The CDR3 has 18 amino acids. The chain carries TRBV20-1 and TRBJ2-3; 14 positions match TRBD2. The origin of this receptor is a human donor in good health. Some libraries in this study had Jurkat cell RNA spiked in. The specimen sequenced was naive CD8+ T cells from blood, with Jurkat cell RNA spiked in. The subset: FACS-sorted CD8+CD4-CCR7+CD45RA+ naive T cells. The CDR3: CSARARGTSGRLGDTQYF. The DNA for the CDR3 is TGCAGTGCTAGAGCCCGCGGGACTAGCGGGAGATTAGGAGATACGCAGTATTTT.